The T cell receptor beta chain described here comes from a study of T cell changes during pregnancy in multiple sclerosis. Some clones are missing from TCRdb's copy, which holds only in-frame ones; the method was immunoSEQ multiplex PCR. The sample yields some 85,000 clones, about 94% seen once. Germline V lookup: CDR1 MNHEY, CDR2 SVGAGI. With 0 bases clipped from V and 1 base from J, the junction kept 4 bases outside the gene matches. The CDR3 totals 16 residues. This chain uses TRBV6-5 with TRBJ2-3, with 7 bases that match TRBD2. The sequence was obtained from a female donor in good health, enrolled as a control in a pregnancy study. Sample: peripheral blood, taken in the second trimester of pregnancy. DNA of the CDR3: TGTGCCAGCAGTTACTCTCGCGGGGGAGGCACAGATACGCAGTATTTT. Its protein product is CASSYSRGGGTDTQYF.